This T cell receptor (beta chain) was obtained from a study of T cell responses to AZD1222 COVID-19 vaccine (dated by TCRdb to the early 2020s). Study-level background: AZD1222 recipients given second doses at about 4 weeks or at about 12 weeks were pooled, since spike-specific TCR depth and breadth were not found to differ between the two schedules. A total of 230 or so trial participants underwent TCR sequencing, of whom nearly 210 received two doses of AZD1222 and roughly 25 received two doses of the MenACWY control vaccine. Trial participants were enrolled into age subgroups of 18-55, 56-69 and 70-plus years, which contained around 150, 28 and 57 TCR-sequenced participants, respectively. Study-wide conclusions, independent of this receptor: The vaccine-associated CD4 TCRs covered the entire spike protein, and the dominant responses fell in regions 160-218 and 743-854. No day 14 peak-response samples were available, so repertoires were characterized only after the peak T cell response. Reportedly, close to half of the unique spike-specific TCRs recognized epitopes lying outside the regions that are mutated in the B.1.351 and B.1.1.7 variants. The 56-69-year group was small, and its depth increase did not reach significance, likely because of low power. After two AZD1222 doses, spike-specific TCR breadth and depth were significantly higher than at day 0 and than in MenACWY recipients. Conclusions about previously exposed vaccinees were limited because only six AZD1222 recipients were SARS-CoV-2 seropositive at baseline. Participants were mostly white British and included more females than males, and it was suggested by the authors that clonal diversity may have been underestimated.

The CDR3 regions of human TCRbeta chains were analyzed by immunosequencing. The authors processed their data as follows. TCRs in the repertoires were compared against a reference library of SARS-CoV-2-specific TCRs that had been generated with the MIRA antigen-specificity platform. Breadth meant the fraction of unique TCRs that were SARS-CoV-2-associated, whereas depth meant the fraction of total T cells that were SARS-CoV-2-associated. Using the MIRA data, every spike-specific TCR was mapped to the spike region that the TCR reacted to and assigned to either a CD4 or a CD8 class. Log10-transformed breadth and depth values were compared by one-way ANOVA with Sidak's multiple comparisons tests. Here the immuneACCESS table is served through TCRdb, limited to in-frame sequences with V and J called. Missing clones are a known gap in these copies; in checked studies unresolved V genes cover under half, and the rest lacks a known reason. D and trimming were read from the DNA, whereas the V and J calls and clone size are those reported in that table. The sample data list about 160,000 clones, and around nine tenths of these were observed just once. In total, the top ten clones hold 5.5% of the sample.

This specimen's time point label, interpreted: baseline before first vaccination. Samples from vaccinated people were obtained from the UK trials COV001 and COV002, which included a single-blind randomized controlled phase 2/3 trial of AZD1222 (ChAdOx1 nCoV-19) in healthy adults. For TCRbeta chain sequencing, PBMC samples were collected from trial participants at day 0 and at day 28 after the second dose. This clone was recorded once. Its antigen remains unidentified. The DNA is left out, because the CDR3 cannot be placed on it with certainty; the CDR3 is given as TCRdb lists it. Taken from cysteine to phenylalanine, the CDR3 has 15 residues. The CDR1 and CDR2 encoded by the germline V gene are MNHEY and SVGAGI.

The sequencing used peripheral blood, collected on day 0 of AZD1222 vaccination. This chain is built from TRBV6-5 and TRBJ2-7; the listed D gene, TRBD1, was not tested against the DNA. This clonotype was sampled from an adult in good health. CDR3 reads: CASSYSGQGSYEQYF.